The clone carrying this TCR beta chain was picked up one time. The antigen is undetermined. The sample originates from a study of long-term antiretroviral therapy in people with HIV. General study results and limits: Absence of data on ART adherence, viral resistance or therapy changes was noted.

Investigators performed immunoSEQ version v3.0 at survey level. Profiling relied on immunoSEQ multiplex PCR, and the TCRdb table lists in-frame clones only, not all of them. The table lists around 16,000 clones, 81% of them singletons. The CDR3 covers 15 residues. Per germline, CDR1 SGHNT and CDR2 YYREEE (reference sequence). V was pared by 2 bases and J by 4 bases, with 12 bases between. The TCR sequence derives from a man aged 25-40 years with HIV. Sequenced material: unsorted PBMCs, taken less than 1.3 years before starting antiretroviral therapy. This rearrangement joins TRBV5-4 to TRBJ2-2; a weak D match, TRBD1 (6 bases). The CDR3 bases are TGTGCCAGCAGCTTCACAGGGATGGTCACCGGGGAGCTGTTTTTT. Its protein is CASSFTGMVTGELFF.